The clone carrying this T cell receptor (beta chain) was found once. Its target is unknown. As to treatment: some 20 received Ad26.COV2.S at low or high dose, single or two shots; roughly five received placebo; per-sample allocation not given. Collection of samples fell on day 63 after the first vaccine or placebo injection. These data are taken from a study of Ad26.COV2.S vaccination and SARS-CoV-2 variants. Findings and limits, study-wide: Non-spike TCR breadth did not differ much between vaccine and placebo recipients.

Trimming took off 8 bases at V and 5 bases at J, with 16 bases between the two ends. CDR3 length: 13 amino acids. Sequencing was performed with immunoSEQ multiplex PCR; in TCRdb, only in-frame clones are kept and a portion is missing. Of 440,000 or so clones in the sample, 89% were seen once. The source is a person between 18 and 59 years old who received the Ad26.COV2.S COVID-19 vaccine or a placebo. V and J are TRBV12-3 or TRBV12-4 and TRBJ2-7; D possibly corresponds to TRBD2 (5 bases). The sequencing here drew on peripheral blood, taken in a trial of Ad26.COV2.S vaccine versus placebo. In nucleotides, the CDR3 is TGTGCCAGCTCTGCTGGGAGTGGGAACGAGCAGTACTTC. It codes for CASSAGSGNEQYF.